This note documents a single T cell receptor beta chain sequence. The target antigen is unknown. The CDR3 spans 13 residues. Trimming shortened V by 6 bases and J by 5 bases, and 15 bases separated the two germline ends. Germline values: CDR1 SQVTM, CDR2 ANQGSEA. The data belong to a study of blood T cells in healthy people across ages. Study-wide results and caveats: Per-million-T-cell TCR beta diversity fell roughly linearly with age.

Next came a second PCR, run for about 6 to 11 cycles, which used a sample-barcoded 5' primer along with a J-beta primer mix. A single record per CDR3 protein comes from TCRdb applying MiXCR to the 5' RACE reads. The repertoire has roughly 1,000,000 distinct CDR3 sequences, approximately 26% of them found once; the top ten carry approximately 0.7%. Separately, the same data were catalogued under a study of T cells of mothers and their children.

Sequenced material: blood. This receptor was taken from a girl aged 2 to 10 in good health. The V and J genes are TRBV29-1 and TRBJ2-3; no definite D call. The CDR3 DNA reads as TGCAGCGTCCAGGAAAGCGAGTTAGATACGCAGTATTTT. It specifies CSVQESELDTQYF.